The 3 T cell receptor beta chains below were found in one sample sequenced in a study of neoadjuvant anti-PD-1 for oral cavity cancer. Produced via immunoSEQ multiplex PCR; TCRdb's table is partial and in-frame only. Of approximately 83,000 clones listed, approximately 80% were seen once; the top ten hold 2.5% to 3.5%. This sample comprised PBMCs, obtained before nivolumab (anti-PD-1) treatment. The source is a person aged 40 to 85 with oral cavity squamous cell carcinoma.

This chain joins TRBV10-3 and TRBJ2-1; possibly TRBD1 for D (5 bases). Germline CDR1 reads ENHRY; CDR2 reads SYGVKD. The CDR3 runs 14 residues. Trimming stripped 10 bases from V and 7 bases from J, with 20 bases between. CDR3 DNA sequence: TGTGCCAACAGCAGGGATCCTACTGGGAATGAGCAGTTCTTC. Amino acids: CANSRDPTGNEQFF.

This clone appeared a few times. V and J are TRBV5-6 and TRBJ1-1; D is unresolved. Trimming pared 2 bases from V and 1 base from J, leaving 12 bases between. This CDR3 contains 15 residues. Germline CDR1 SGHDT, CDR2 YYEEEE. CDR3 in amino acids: CASSFTPPRNTEAFF. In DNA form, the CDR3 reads TGTGCCAGCAGCTTCACTCCTCCGAGGAACACTGAAGCTTTCTTT.

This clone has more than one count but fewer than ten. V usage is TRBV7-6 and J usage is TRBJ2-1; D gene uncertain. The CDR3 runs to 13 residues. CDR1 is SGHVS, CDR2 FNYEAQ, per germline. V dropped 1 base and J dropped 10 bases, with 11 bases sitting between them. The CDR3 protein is CASSLGARGEQFF. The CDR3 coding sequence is TGTGCCAGCAGCTTAGGAGCCCGAGGCGAGCAGTTCTTC.